The present entry profiles one T cell receptor (beta chain) with its context. Its antigen is unidentified. TCRdb's copy holds only in-frame clones and misses some; the assay was immunoSEQ multiplex PCR. The data contain 74,000 or so clones, roughly 80% of them singletons. The entry originates in a study of vaccination effects on CD4 cells after COVID-19. Whole-study results and caveats: The study dataset contains few convalescent patients and includes no early post-infection timepoints. The vaccine-induced clones of healthy vaccinees included only 1 of 255 that cross-reacted with common cold coronaviruses.

CDR3 size: 13 residues. In germline, CDR1 is SQVTM, CDR2 ANQGSEA. The V end was cut by 7 bases, the J end by 4 bases, with 16 bases between. ViraFEST expansion of antigen-specific CD4+ T cells with viral peptide pools preceded sequencing. Subsequent to a culture period of 10 to 11 days, CD4+ T cells were isolated. Nucleocapsid antibodies were negative in the vaccine recipients, who had never had SARS-CoV-2 infection. Supplemented with approximately 10 IU/ml IL-2 and 10 ug/ml peptides, 2 million to 2.5 million PBMC per well were kept in culture. Half-medium exchanges with IL-2 medium took place on days 3 and 7.

This clonotype originated in a human donor who received a COVID-19 vaccine. The sequenced sample was CD4+ T cells from PBMCs cultured with SARS-CoV-2 spike peptides, obtained before COVID-19 vaccination. The gene calls are TRBV29-1 and TRBJ1-2, with D possibly TRBD1 on 6 matching bases. The CDR3 region is CSASWGLGYGYTF. The CDR3 nucleotides are TGCAGCGCCTCCTGGGGGCTCGGCTATGGCTACACCTTC.